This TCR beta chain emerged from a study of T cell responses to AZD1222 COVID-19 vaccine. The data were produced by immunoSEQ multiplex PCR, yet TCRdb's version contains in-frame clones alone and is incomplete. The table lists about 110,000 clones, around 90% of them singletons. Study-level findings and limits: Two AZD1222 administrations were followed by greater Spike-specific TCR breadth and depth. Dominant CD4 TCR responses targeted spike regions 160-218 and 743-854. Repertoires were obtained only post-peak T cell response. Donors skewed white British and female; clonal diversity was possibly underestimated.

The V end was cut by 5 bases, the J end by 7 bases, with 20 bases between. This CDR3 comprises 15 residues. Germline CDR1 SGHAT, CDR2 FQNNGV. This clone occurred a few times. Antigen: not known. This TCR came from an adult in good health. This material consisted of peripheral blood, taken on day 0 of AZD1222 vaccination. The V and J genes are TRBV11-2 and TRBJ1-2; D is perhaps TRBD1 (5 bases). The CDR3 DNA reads TGTGCCAGCAGCCTCCAAGGCCTACCGAGGGGTGGCTACACCTTC. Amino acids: CASSLQGLPRGGYTF.